This passage covers 20 T cell receptor beta chains from one sample sequenced in a study of blood T cells in healthy people across ages. For the second PCR, which ran for about 7 to 11 cycles, a sample-barcoded 5' primer and a J-beta primer mix were used. TCRdb reprocessed the 5' RACE reads with MiXCR, giving one entry per CDR3 protein. This table holds around 690,000 distinct CDR3 sequences, under 70% found once. Sequencing was carried out using blood. Receptors originate from a man aged 55-75 years in good health.

This clonotype was seen a few times. The V call is TRBV7-2, the J call TRBJ2-1, with 9 bases identical to TRBD1. V shed 4 bases and J 7 bases; nucleotides not matched to a gene: 8. From germline, CDR1 is SGHTA and CDR2 FQGNSA. The CDR3 length is 15 residues. This chain's CDR3 is CASSSTGGKGNEQFF. In nucleotides, the CDR3 is TGTGCCAGCAGCTCAACAGGGGGCAAGGGTAATGAGCAGTTCTTC.

The chain employs TRBV29-1 and TRBJ2-5, with unresolved D. Trimming removed 5 bases from V and 2 bases from J, with 6 bases in between. Germline V gene sequence: CDR1 SQVTM, CDR2 ANQGSEA. The CDR3 extends over 11 amino acids. The DNA of the CDR3 is TGCAGCGTTCGGCAGCAAGAGACCCAGTACTTC. This encodes CSVRQQETQYF.

This clonotype was counted between two and nine times. The chain's CDR3 is CASSRQIQETQYF. The CDR3 region has the DNA TGTGCCAGCAGTCGGCAGATCCAAGAGACCCAGTACTTC. The chain is built from TRBV6-6 and TRBJ2-5; no clear D gene. V gave up 5 bases and J gave up 1 base, with 8 bases separating them. Germline V gene lookup returns CDR1 MNHNY and CDR2 SVGAGI (reference sequence). The CDR3 spans 13 residues.

The V call is TRBV20-1, the J call TRBJ2-1; D perhaps matches TRBD1 (5 bases). This CDR3 has 14 amino acids. With 3 bases removed from V and 5 bases from J, the gap between germline ends came to 14 bases. Germline V CDR1 and CDR2: DFQATT, SNEGSKA (reference sequence). CDR3 sequence reads: CSARTAGHNNEQFF. The CDR3 DNA reads TGCAGTGCTAGGACGGCAGGACACAACAATGAGCAGTTCTTC.

The chain couples TRBV6-6 to TRBJ1-1; D not certain. The CDR3 loop spans 15 amino acids. The germline V gene has CDR1 MNHNY and CDR2 SVGAGI (reference sequence). V was clipped by 0 bases and J by 1 base, with 9 bases between them. The DNA of the CDR3 is TGTGCCAGCAGTTACTCGAGAGGCCCGAACACTGAAGCTTTCTTT. As protein: CASSYSRGPNTEAFF.

This clonotype occurred a few times. The chain links TRBV27 to TRBJ2-7; D not resolved. Germline lookup yields CDR1 MNHEY and CDR2 SMNVEV (reference sequence). Trimming took off 5 bases at V and 3 bases at J, with 14 bases between the two ends. CDR3 length equals 14 residues. Here the CDR3 reads CASSPRRASYEQYF. The CDR3 nucleotides are TGTGCCAGCAGTCCACGGAGAGCTAGCTACGAGCAGTACTTC.

The chain recombines TRBV4-2 with TRBJ2-1; 10 bases agree with TRBD2. The trim removed 0 bases at V and 1 base at J, leaving 12 bases unmatched. From germline, CDR1 is LGHNA and CDR2 YNFKEQ. The CDR3 contains 20 residues. CDR3: CASSQDGASGGLRSYNEQFF. The CDR3 region has the DNA TGTGCCAGCAGCCAAGATGGGGCTAGCGGGGGACTTAGGTCCTACAATGAGCAGTTCTTC.

The chain is built from TRBV28 and TRBJ2-7; weak D call: TRBD2 (5 bases). The last part of the DNA fits TRBJ2-5 better; the J call may be wrong. Germline V gene data show CDR1 as MDHEN and CDR2 as SYDVKM. This CDR3 has 15 amino acids. CDR3 residues: CASSDRGPGRETQYF. The CDR3 DNA reads TGTGCCAGCAGTGACCGGGGTCCGGGCCGGGAGACCCAGTACTTC.

This clonotype has more than one count but fewer than ten. The rearrangement joins TRBV7-2 to TRBJ2-5; TRBD2 matches at 12 bases. This CDR3 region has 15 residues. Trimming cost V 5 bases and J 5 bases; bases outside gene matches: 6. Germline V gene data show CDR1 as SGHTA and CDR2 as FQGNSA. The DNA for the CDR3 is TGTGCCAGCAGCCGGACTAGCGGGGTTTGGGAGACCCAGTACTTC. Its translation is CASSRTSGVWETQYF.

The chain employs TRBV5-1 and TRBJ1-2; D perhaps matches TRBD1 (5 bases). Trimming left V 5 bases short and J 1 base short, with 12 bases between. CDR1 SGHRS and CDR2 YFSETQ come from the germline V gene. This CDR3 contains 14 residues. The CDR3 DNA sequence: TGCGCCAGCAGGTCCGGGACGGATAACTATGGCTACACCTTC. Translation gives CASRSGTDNYGYTF. Looking up the rest from reference TRBV5-1 and TRBJ1-2 gives the full variable domain: KAGVTQTPRYLIKTRGQQVTLSCSPISGHRSVSWYQQTPGQGLQFLFEYFSETQRNKGNFPGRFSGRQFSNSRSEMNVSTLELGDSALYLCASRSGTDNYGYTFGSGTRLTVV.

CDR3 in amino acids: CASSSTGGSTDTQYF. CDR3 DNA: TGTGCCAGCAGCTCTACAGGGGGATCCACAGATACGCAGTATTTT. The chain carries TRBV9 and TRBJ2-3, with 8 positions matching TRBD1. This CDR3 is 15 amino acids long. Germline V CDR1 and CDR2: SGDLS, YYNGEE. V shed 4 bases, J shed 2 bases, and the junction held 6 bases outside the gene matches.

The chain uses TRBV7-7 and TRBJ2-7; D perhaps matches TRBD2 (6 bases). The germline CDR1 and CDR2 sequences are SSHAT and FNYEAQ (reference sequence). V was clipped by 4 bases and J by 4 bases, with 14 bases between them. This CDR3 is built from 14 residues. The CDR3 bases are TGTGCCAGCAGCTCCAGACCGGGGGATTACGAGCAGTACTTC. Its protein is CASSSRPGDYEQYF.

This clonotype was counted between two and nine times. The rearrangement joins TRBV4-2 to TRBJ2-2; TRBD2 matches 10 bases. This CDR3 is built from 21 residues. J was trimmed by 2 bases and V by 0 bases; bases with no gene match: 15. The V gene's germline CDR1 is LGHNA and CDR2 YNFKEQ. The CDR3 protein is CASSQESWSGGASTNTGELFF. The CDR3 nucleotides read TGTGCCAGCAGCCAAGAGAGTTGGAGCGGGGGGGCCTCTACTAACACCGGGGAGCTGTTTTTT.

This clonotype has a handful of counts. J is TRBJ1-2 and V is TRBV20-1; D gene unclear. From germline, CDR1 is DFQATT and CDR2 SNEGSKA (reference sequence). Trimming cost V 3 bases and J 7 bases, with 15 bases left between them. The CDR3 spans 13 residues. CDR3 region: CSASEGGYCGYTF. CDR3 nucleotide sequence: TGCAGTGCTAGCGAAGGTGGTTACTGTGGCTACACCTTC.

The chain recombines TRBV10-3 with TRBJ2-3, with a weak D call TRBD2 (6 bases). The length of the CDR3 is 15 residues. Germline CDR1 ENHRY, CDR2 SYGVKD. V shed 0 bases and J shed 4 bases, with 11 bases lying between them. The CDR3: CAISESNRRADTQYF. The CDR3 DNA reads TGTGCCATCAGTGAGTCGAACAGGAGGGCAGATACGCAGTATTTT.

The chain is built from TRBV6-5 and TRBJ2-3; 12 bases fit TRBD2. CDR1 and CDR2 from the germline V gene are MNHEY and SVGAGI. Trimming at V came to 0 bases and at J to 0 bases, leaving 7 bases not matched to a gene. The CDR3 is 19 residues long. The CDR3, as DNA: TGTGCCAGCAGTTACTCGACTAGCGGGGGATCACATAGCACAGATACGCAGTATTTT. Protein sequence: CASSYSTSGGSHSTDTQYF.

J is TRBJ2-4 and V is TRBV5-1; D possibly uses TRBD1 or TRBD2 (5 bases each). V lost 2 bases to trimming and J lost 8 bases, with 14 bases between them. The CDR3 has 14 amino acids. Germline CDR1 and CDR2: SGHRS and YFSETQ. CDR3 bases: TGCGCCAGCAGCTTACAGCTGGGGCGGGACATTCAGTACTTC. Protein sequence: CASSLQLGRDIQYF.

This clonotype has just a few counts. The chain employs TRBV20-1 and TRBJ2-7; 8 bases match TRBD1. The ends lost 0 bases at V and 2 bases at J; junction bases unmatched: 3. The CDR3 runs to 14 residues. CDR1 is DFQATT and CDR2 is SNEGSKA in the germline V gene (reference sequence). The CDR3 DNA is TGCAGTGCTAGAGATCAACAGGGGGCCTACGAGCAGTACTTC. Protein product: CSARDQQGAYEQYF.

The chain has TRBV24-1 and TRBJ2-5, with D maybe TRBD1 (6 bases). V lost 2 bases to trimming and J lost 2 bases, with 8 bases between them. The CDR3 is 14 residues long. Germline CDR1 and CDR2: KGHDR and SFDVKD. As DNA, the CDR3 is TGTGCCACCAGTGATTCGGACAGTCAAGAGACCCAGTACTTC. It codes for CATSDSDSQETQYF.

This clonotype was found a few times. The V gene is TRBV20-1, the J gene TRBJ2-7; a weak D match, TRBD2 (5 bases). V dropped 7 bases and J dropped 3 bases, with 13 bases sitting between them. The V gene's germline CDR1 is DFQATT and CDR2 SNEGSKA (reference sequence). This CDR3 contains 12 residues. The DNA for the CDR3 is TGCAGTGTGGCCAGGAGGAACTACGAGCAGTACTTC. Its protein product is CSVARRNYEQYF.